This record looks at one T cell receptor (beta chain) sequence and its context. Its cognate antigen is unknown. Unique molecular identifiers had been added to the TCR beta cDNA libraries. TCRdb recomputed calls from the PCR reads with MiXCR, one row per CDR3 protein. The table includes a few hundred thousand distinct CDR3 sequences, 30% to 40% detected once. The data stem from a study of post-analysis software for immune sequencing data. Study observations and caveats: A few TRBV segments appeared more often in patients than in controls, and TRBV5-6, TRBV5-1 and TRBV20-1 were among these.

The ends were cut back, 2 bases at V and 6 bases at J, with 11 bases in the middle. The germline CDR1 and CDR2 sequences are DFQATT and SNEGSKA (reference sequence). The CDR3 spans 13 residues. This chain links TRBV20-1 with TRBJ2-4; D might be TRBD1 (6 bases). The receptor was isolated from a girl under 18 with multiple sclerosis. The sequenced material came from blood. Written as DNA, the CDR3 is TGCAGTGCTAGAAGGGGGTCCACAAACATTCAGTACTTC. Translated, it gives CSARRGSTNIQYF.